This record concerns one T cell receptor (beta chain) sequence. This clonotype is a singleton in its sample. Its specific antigen is unknown. Base qualities are missing; no much larger clone stands one base away. Single-read evidence is weak. This sample stems from a study of blood T cells in healthy people across ages (dated by TCRdb to the mid-2010s). Notes on the research overall: In model experiments, template switching captured about one uniquely barcoded TCR beta cDNA molecule for every two T cells. Using the same blood draw, the study looked at two additional independent replicas of 1 million unique cDNA reads for two donors, one aged 18 to 30 and the other aged 80 or older. To avoid experimental bias, donors of different ages were spread randomly across the sequencing lanes. To track age-related changes in TCR beta repertoire diversity, the study relied on deep sequencing normalized with unique cDNA molecular identifiers. Donors were grouped into four age groups: young (average roughly 15 years), middle-aged (under 40), aged (approximately 67) and long-lived (approximately 78). Results and caveats for the whole study, not just this receptor: Compared with the aged group, more naive CD4+ T cells, fewer expanded clones and increased TCR diversity were shown by the long-lived group, suggesting age selection. As age increased, observed TCR beta diversity per million T cells dropped in a roughly linear way, and a significant reduction was already evident by age roughly 40. The CMV infection status of donors was not known, potentially confounding age-related changes in expanded clonotypes. There was a strong correlation between observed TCR beta diversity and the percentage of naive T cells measured by flow cytometry. Because profiling used bulk unsorted PBMCs, naive and antigen-experienced compartments could not be compared conclusively. Total diversity estimates from one million sequenced T cells were considered lower bounds and underestimates.

Donors were 40 or so systemically healthy Caucasian individuals from Russia aged roughly 6 to 90 years. About 10 milliliters of peripheral blood were collected from each donor into EDTA-treated Vacutainer tubes. PBMCs were isolated by Ficoll-Paque density-gradient centrifugation, with at least 7 million obtained per sample. Trizol reagent was used to extract total RNA from PBMCs, with at least 5.5 micrograms per sample. The percentages of naive CD45RAhigh/CD27high T cells were determined by flow cytometry on a PBMC aliquot from every donor. From the germline V gene, CDR1 is SGHTA and CDR2 is FQGNSA. From the cysteine through the phenylalanine, the CDR3 covers 18 amino acids. Only CDR3 DNA remains: 54 bases, in frame from the first base. V is pruned by 5 bases and J by 3 bases, leaving 13 bases of the junction without a gene match. The library came from 5' RACE. Sequencing was performed on an Illumina HiSeq 2500. A second 7 to 11 cycle PCR used a sample-barcoded 5' primer and a J-beta primer mix. A template-switch 5' adaptor carrying 12 random nucleotides introduced a unique molecular identifier onto each TCR beta cDNA molecule. Each sample yielded at least 3 million CDR3-containing paired-end reads. First-strand cDNA was synthesized from all RNA with the Mint cDNA synthesis kit, primed by a TRBC-specific oligonucleotide. Following uracil-DNA glycosylase treatment, a first 18-cycle PCR with universal primers M1SS and BC2_uni_R was performed on all cDNA. The authors' analysis ran thus. Normalization of each sample was performed by random selection of 1 million high-quality reads, each carrying a distinct molecular identifier. Instead of being binned into consensus sequences, reads that shared molecular identifiers were thrown out. CDR3 identification, clonotype clustering and error correction used MiTCR with a Q25 quality threshold and the strictest error-elimination algorithm. Lower-bound total TCR beta diversity was estimated with a nonparametric unseen species model using Euler transformation. TCRdb reanalyzed the raw reads on its own, using fastp at Q25 for trimming and MiXCR for clone calling, and kept in-frame beta chains. Records with the same CDR3 protein are collapsed into one entry carrying the most frequent genes and DNA. These V and J calls derive from TCRdb rather than the authors' analysis. The sample table holds fewer than 700,000 distinct CDR3 sequences, of which less than 45% were seen once. Of the sample, 25% to 35% is held by the ten largest clones.

The chain joins TRBV7-2 to TRBJ2-7, and 13 junction bases match TRBD2. The material sequenced was blood. This receptor was obtained from a man older than 75 in good health. The DNA sequence follows: TGTGCCAGCAGCCGCGGACTAGCGGGGGCGCCCGAACTCTACGAGCAGTACTTC. Translated, this gives CASSRGLAGAPELYEQYF.